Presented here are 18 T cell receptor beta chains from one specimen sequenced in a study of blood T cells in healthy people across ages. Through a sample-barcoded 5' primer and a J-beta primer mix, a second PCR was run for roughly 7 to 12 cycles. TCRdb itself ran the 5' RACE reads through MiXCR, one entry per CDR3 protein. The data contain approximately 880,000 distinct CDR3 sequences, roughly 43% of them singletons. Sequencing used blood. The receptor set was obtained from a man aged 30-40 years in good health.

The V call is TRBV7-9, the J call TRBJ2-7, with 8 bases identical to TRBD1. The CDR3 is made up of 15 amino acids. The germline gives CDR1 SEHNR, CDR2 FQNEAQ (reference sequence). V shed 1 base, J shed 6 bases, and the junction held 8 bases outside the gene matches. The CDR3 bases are TGTGCCAGCAGCTTAGTCGGACAGGGTCACCCCGAGCAGTACTTC. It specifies CASSLVGQGHPEQYF.

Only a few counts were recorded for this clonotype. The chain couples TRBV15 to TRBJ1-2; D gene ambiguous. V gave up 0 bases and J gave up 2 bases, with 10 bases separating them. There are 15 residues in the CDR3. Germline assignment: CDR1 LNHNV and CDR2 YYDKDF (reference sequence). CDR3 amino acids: CATSRDGKANYGYTF. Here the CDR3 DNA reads TGTGCCACCAGCAGAGATGGAAAGGCAAACTATGGCTACACCTTC. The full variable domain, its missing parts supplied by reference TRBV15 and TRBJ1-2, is DAMVIQNPRYQVTQFGKPVTLSCSQTLNHNVMYWYQQKSSQAPKLLFHYYDKDFNNEADTPDNFQSRRPNTSFCFLDIRSPGLGDTAMYLCATSRDGKANYGYTFGSGTRLTVV.

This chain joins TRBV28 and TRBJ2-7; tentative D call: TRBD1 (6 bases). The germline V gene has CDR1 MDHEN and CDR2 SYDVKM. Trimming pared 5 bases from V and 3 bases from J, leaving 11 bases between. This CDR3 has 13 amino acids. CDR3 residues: CASSGQISYEQYF. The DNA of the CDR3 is TGTGCCAGCAGTGGACAGATTAGCTACGAGCAGTACTTC.

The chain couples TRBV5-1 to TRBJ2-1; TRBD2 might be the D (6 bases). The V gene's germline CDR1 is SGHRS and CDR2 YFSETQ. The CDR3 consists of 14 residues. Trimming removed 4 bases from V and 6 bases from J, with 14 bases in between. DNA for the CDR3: TGCGCCAGCAGCGCACAAGGGACTCCCAATGAGCAGTTCTTC. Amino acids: CASSAQGTPNEQFF.

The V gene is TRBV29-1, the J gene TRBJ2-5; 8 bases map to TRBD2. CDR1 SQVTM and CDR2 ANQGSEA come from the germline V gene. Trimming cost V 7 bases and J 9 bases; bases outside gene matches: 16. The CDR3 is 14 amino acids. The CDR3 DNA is TGCAGCGCCGGGGGGGAGAGTCCAAGTGGGGCCCAGTACTTC. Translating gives CSAGGESPSGAQYF.

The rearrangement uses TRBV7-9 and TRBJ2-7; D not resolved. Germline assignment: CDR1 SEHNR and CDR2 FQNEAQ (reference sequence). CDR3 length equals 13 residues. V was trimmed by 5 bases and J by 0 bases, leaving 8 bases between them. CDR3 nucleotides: TGTGCCAGCAGCCGGATGACCTCCTACGAGCAGTACTTC. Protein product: CASSRMTSYEQYF. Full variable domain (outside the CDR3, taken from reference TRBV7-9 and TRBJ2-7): DTGVSQNPRHKITKRGQNVTFRCDPISEHNRLYWYRQTLGQGPEFLTYFQNEAQLEKSRLLSDRFSAERPKGSFSTLEIQRTEQGDSAMYLCASSRMTSYEQYFGPGTRLTVT.

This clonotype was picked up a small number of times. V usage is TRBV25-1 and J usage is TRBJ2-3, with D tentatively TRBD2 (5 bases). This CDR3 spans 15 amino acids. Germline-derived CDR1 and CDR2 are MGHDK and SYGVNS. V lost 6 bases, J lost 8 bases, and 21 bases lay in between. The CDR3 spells CASSPRGNAISTQYF. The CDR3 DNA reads TGTGCCAGCAGCCCTCGGGGTAATGCAATTAGTACGCAGTATTTT. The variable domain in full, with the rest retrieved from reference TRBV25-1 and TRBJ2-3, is EADIYQTPRYLVIGTGKKITLECSQTMGHDKMYWYQQDPGMELHLIHYSYGVNSTEKGDLSSESTVSRIRTEHFPLTLESARPSHTSQYLCASSPRGNAISTQYFGPGTRLTVL.

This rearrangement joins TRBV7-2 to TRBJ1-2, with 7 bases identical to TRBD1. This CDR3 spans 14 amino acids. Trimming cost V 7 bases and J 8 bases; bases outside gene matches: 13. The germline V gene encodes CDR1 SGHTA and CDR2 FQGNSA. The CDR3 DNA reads TGTGCCAGCACCTCGACAGGGTCCCCCTTCGGCTACACCTTC. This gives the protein CASTSTGSPFGYTF.

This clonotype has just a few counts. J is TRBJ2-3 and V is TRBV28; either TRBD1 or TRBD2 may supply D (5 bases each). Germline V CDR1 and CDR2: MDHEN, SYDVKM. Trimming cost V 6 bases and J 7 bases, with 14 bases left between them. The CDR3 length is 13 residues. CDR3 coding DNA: TGTGCCAGCAGCTCCGGGACGAAAAATACGCAGTATTTT. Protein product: CASSSGTKNTQYF.

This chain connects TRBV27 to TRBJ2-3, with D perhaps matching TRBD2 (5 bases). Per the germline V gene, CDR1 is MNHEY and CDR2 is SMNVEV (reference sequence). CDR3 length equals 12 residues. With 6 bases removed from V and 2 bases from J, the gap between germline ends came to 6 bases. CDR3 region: CASRDFTDTQYF. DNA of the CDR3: TGTGCCAGCAGGGACTTCACAGATACGCAGTATTTT.

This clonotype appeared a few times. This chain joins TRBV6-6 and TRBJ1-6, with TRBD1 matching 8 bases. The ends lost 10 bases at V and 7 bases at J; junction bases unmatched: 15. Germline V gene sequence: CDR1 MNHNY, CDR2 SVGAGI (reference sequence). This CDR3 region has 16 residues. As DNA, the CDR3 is TGTGCCACCAATGGCCTCTTCACAGGGGGGAATTCACCCCTCCACTTT. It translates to CATNGLFTGGNSPLHF.

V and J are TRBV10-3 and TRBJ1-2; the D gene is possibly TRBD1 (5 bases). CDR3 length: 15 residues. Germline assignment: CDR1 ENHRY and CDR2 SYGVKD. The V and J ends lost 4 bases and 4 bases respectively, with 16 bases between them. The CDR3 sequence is CAISGYSGQGYGYTF. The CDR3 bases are TGTGCCATCAGTGGATATTCAGGCCAGGGCTATGGCTACACCTTC.

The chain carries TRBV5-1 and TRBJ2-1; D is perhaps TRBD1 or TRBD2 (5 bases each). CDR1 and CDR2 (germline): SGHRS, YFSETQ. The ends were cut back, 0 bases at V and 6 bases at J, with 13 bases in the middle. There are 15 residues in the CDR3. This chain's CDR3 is CASSLAGDRPNEQFF. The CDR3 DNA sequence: TGCGCCAGCAGCTTGGCCGGGGACCGCCCCAATGAGCAGTTCTTC.

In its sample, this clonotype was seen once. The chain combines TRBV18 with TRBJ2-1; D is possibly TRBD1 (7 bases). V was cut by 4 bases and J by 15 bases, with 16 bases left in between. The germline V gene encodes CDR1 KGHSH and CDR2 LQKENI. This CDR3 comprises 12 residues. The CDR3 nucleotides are TGTGCCAGCTCACTATTACGACAGGGAGGGTTCTTC. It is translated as CASSLLRQGGFF.

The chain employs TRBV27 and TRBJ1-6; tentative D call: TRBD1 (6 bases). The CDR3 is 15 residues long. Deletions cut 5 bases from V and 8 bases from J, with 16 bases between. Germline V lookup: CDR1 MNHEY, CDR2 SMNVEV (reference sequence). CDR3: CASSPRTVVDSPLHF. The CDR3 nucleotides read TGTGCCAGCAGTCCCCGGACAGTAGTAGATTCACCCCTCCACTTT.

In nucleotides, the CDR3 is TGCGCCAGTAGTGAGAGCCCGGGACAGGGGTATGGCTACACCTTC. Its translation is CASSESPGQGYGYTF. This chain uses TRBV4-1 with TRBJ1-2, with 10 bases matching TRBD1. The V gene end was trimmed by 9 bases and the J gene end by 5 bases; junction bases not matched to a gene: 12. Germline V CDR1 and CDR2: MGHRA, YSYEKL. The CDR3 consists of 15 residues.

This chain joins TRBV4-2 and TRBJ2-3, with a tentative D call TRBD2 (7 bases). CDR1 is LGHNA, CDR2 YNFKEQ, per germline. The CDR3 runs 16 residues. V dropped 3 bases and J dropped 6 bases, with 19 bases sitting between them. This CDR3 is CASSHDSGGGADTQYF. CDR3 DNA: TGTGCCAGCAGCCATGATAGTGGGGGGGGCGCCGATACGCAGTATTTT.

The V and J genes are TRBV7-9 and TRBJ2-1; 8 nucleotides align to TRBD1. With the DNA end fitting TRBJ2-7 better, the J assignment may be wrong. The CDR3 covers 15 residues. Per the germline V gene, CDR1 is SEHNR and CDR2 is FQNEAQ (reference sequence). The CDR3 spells CASSPRDRRYNEQYF. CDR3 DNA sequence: TGTGCCAGCAGCCCCCGGGACAGGAGATACAATGAGCAGTACTTC.